The source of this T cell receptor (beta chain) is a study of tumor-infiltrating lymphocytes in primary liver carcinoma (dated by TCRdb to between 2016 and 2019). About the full investigation: Hepatocellular carcinoma (four) or combined HCC and intrahepatic cholangiocarcinoma (one) was present in the five patients, who were three men and two women aged 30 to 69 years. The five patients had tumors staged T1-T3 N0M0, with maximum diameters ranging from about 4.2 to 10 cm. Roughly 3.5 to 7.13 million productive TCRbeta reads were obtained per sample, and no significant difference in read depth was found between tissue types. The 25 or so tumor region samples were profiled with Agilent mRNA microarrays so that TCRbeta repertoire diversity could be related to the local molecular phenotype. Reproducibility between technical replicate repertoires was high, with correlation coefficients above 0.98 and mean shared-clone rates about 0.9. Across five regions of each liver tumor, along with adjacent normal tissue and blood, the study brought together TCRbeta repertoire sequencing, expression microarrays and whole-exome sequencing. A total of some 35 specimens from 5 patients went through TCRbeta repertoire sequencing, namely 25 tumor regions, 5 adjacent noncancerous liver tissues and 5 peripheral blood samples.

Total RNA and DNA were co-extracted without cell sorting from 20-30 mg of bulk tissue using the AllPrep DNA/RNA mini kit. Between late 2015 and March 2016, 4 or 5 patients in China with histopathologically diagnosed primary liver carcinoma had surgical resection. At the time of sampling, the patients were treatment-naive and had chronic HBV infection. Each tumor was sampled at five spatially separated regions: the tumor centre plus the superior, inferior, left-lateral and right-lateral poles. Histological examination found more than 80% viable tumor cells in every tumor sample. Pieces of fresh tumor and adjacent tissue were cut in half, with one half kept in RNAlater at -80 degrees C and the other half sent for histology. This clonotype was found a few times. Its antigen has not been determined. Base-call qualities are not available, and no considerably larger clone is one nucleotide away. Starting from about 500 ng total RNA, TCRbeta-specific cDNA was produced by reverse transcription with a constant-region primer and ProtoScript II reverse transcriptase. Three nested multiplex PCR rounds, following a slightly modified ARM-PCR procedure, were used to build the TCRbeta libraries. Multiplex TRBV1-TRBV30 forward primers and a Cbeta reverse primer were used in the first two PCR rounds, each of which was run for approximately 11 cycles. Sample barcodes and Illumina adapters were attached in a final 25-cycle PCR using Deep VentR polymerase. Before sequencing, amplicons of 200-500 bp were purified from gel using a QIAquick gel extraction kit. An Illumina HiSeq 2500 was used to sequence the TCRbeta amplicons, generating 250-bp paired-end reads. The published analysis was carried out like this. Quality trimming of reads was performed with Trimmomatic v0.33, and paired reads were merged with FLASH v1.2.11 so that full CDR3 sequences could be recovered. MiGEC v1.2.1b assigned V, D and J germline segments to the rearranged TCRbeta sequences. Clonotype statistics and Shannon-Wiener diversity indices were calculated with VDJtools v1.0.0. To reduce sampling bias, subsequent analyses other than the diversity analysis used only the 250 most abundant clonotypes in each sample. Clones were called with MiXCR by TCRdb after fastp trimmed the public reads at Q25, and only in-frame beta chains were retained. Identical CDR3 proteins give one entry, which carries the most common genes and DNA. These V and J calls originate from TCRdb's pipeline instead of the authors' own analysis. Within this sample are 80,000 or so distinct CDR3 sequences, with around 75% of them counted one time only. Roughly 13% of the sample is in the top ten clones.

Overall study results and their limits: Bulk unsorted samples precluded comparing CD4+ and CD8+ T cell repertoires. Only about 7.5-24% of top clones were found in all five regions of a tumor, suggesting spatial heterogeneity of tumor-infiltrating T cells. Only four or five patients were included in the study, and the authors note that the findings should be validated in a larger study. Repertoire overlap was found to be higher between tumor regions (mean around 35%) than between tumor-adjacent (about 17%) or tumor-blood (around 15%) pairs, consistent with antigen-driven expansion. Because only the TCR beta chain was sequenced and unpaired alpha chains were not captured, true repertoire diversity is likely underestimated. The top 250 clones made up a significantly larger repertoire fraction in tumors than in blood (p = 0.039).

CDR3 length: 14 amino acids, cysteine to phenylalanine. Only the CDR3 region is kept as DNA, spanning 42 bases read in frame from base 1. For CDR1 and CDR2, the germline V gene lists SQVTM and ANQGSEA. V is pared back by 3 bases and J by 9 bases, with 18 bases lying between the germline termini. Sequencing was carried out using liver tumor tissue from sampling region 4. In light of the paper, this sample's cell subset or site label describes: tumor region T4, right-lateral pole. Recombination joined TRBV29-1 with TRBJ2-1; matching of 5 bases hints at TRBD2 as the D gene. The clonotype originates from a woman aged 60-75 years with primary liver carcinoma and hepatitis B virus infection. CDR3 protein: CSVEPSGSLSEQFF. The sequenced DNA: TGCAGCGTTGAGCCCAGTGGGAGTTTGAGTGAGCAGTTCTTC.